This T cell receptor (beta chain) was sequenced in a study of T cell responses to AZD1222 COVID-19 vaccine. General study points: There were mostly white British donors and more females than males, and clonal diversity was possibly underestimated.

In the case of this clone: Its specificity is unknown.

The protocol was immunoSEQ multiplex PCR, while the TCRdb copy is restricted to in-frame clones and leaves out a portion. The sample consists of fewer than 110,000 clones, around nine tenths of them appearing once. The J segment lost 10 bases and the V segment lost 4 bases, leaving 12 bases of the junction unmatched. The CDR3 is 16 residues long. Germline CDR1 is KGHSH and CDR2 is LQKENI. The specimen comprised peripheral blood, sampled 28 days after the second AZD1222 dose. V usage is TRBV18 and J usage is TRBJ1-6, with 8 positions matching TRBD1. This sequence originates from an adult who received the AZD1222 COVID-19 vaccine. The CDR3 DNA reads as TGTGCCAGCTCACGCCTCCCGGGACAGGTTGACTCACCCCTCCACTTT. Translation: CASSRLPGQVDSPLHF.